This is a list of T cell receptor beta chains from one sample in a study of post-analysis software for immune sequencing data. MiXCR, run by TCRdb on the PCR reads, gives a single entry per CDR3 protein. The data show hundreds of thousands of distinct CDR3 sequences, with roughly 30% seen just once and more than 0.45% held by the top ten. Sequenced sample: blood. Receptors were obtained from a girl aged 10 to 17 with multiple sclerosis. Both conserved end residues are part of each CDR3. Each record gives: J gene, clone size, V gene, D gene, CDR3 DNA, CDR3 protein. D genes are given only for firm matches. Size values are once, few and many counts, or a class for expanded clones, and some rows have none.

J gene: TRBJ2-5; clone size: NA; V gene: TRBV4-3; D gene: NA; CDR3 DNA: TGCGCCGGCAGCCAAGATACCGCGACCGGGGAGACCCAGTACTTC; CDR3 protein: CAGSQDTATGETQYF
J gene: TRBJ2-7; clone size: few; V gene: TRBV20-1; D gene: NA; CDR3 DNA: TGCAGTGCACGGGACTTCACCTACGAGCAGTACTTC; CDR3 protein: CSARDFTYEQYF
J gene: TRBJ2-1; clone size: few; V gene: TRBV7-8; D gene: TRBD2; CDR3 DNA: TGTGCCAGCAGCTTTCCCGGGACTAGCGTCGCTGAGCAGTTCTTC; CDR3 protein: CASSFPGTSVAEQFF
J gene: TRBJ2-5; clone size: NA; V gene: TRBV5-5; D gene: NA; CDR3 DNA: TGTGCCAGCAGCCGGACAAGCGGTCCGCAAGTGGAGACCCAGTACTTC; CDR3 protein: CASSRTSGPQVETQYF
J gene: TRBJ1-4; clone size: NA; V gene: TRBV18; D gene: NA; CDR3 DNA: TGTGCCAGCTCACTAAACGTGGTTATGCCTGAAAAACTGTTTTTT; CDR3 protein: CASSLNVVMPEKLFF
J gene: TRBJ2-3; clone size: NA; V gene: TRBV7-9; D gene: TRBD2; CDR3 DNA: TGTGCCAGCAACGAGACTAGCGCGGCCACGACAGATACGCAGTATTTT; CDR3 protein: CASNETSAATTDTQYF
J gene: TRBJ1-2; clone size: NA; V gene: TRBV14; D gene: NA; CDR3 DNA: TGTGCCAGCAGCCAAGAAGCGCGCACCACAGGGCTAGATGGCTACACCTTC; CDR3 protein: CASSQEARTTGLDGYTF
J gene: TRBJ2-3; clone size: few; V gene: TRBV21-1; D gene: NA; CDR3 DNA: TGTGCCAGCATAGGACTAGCAATAGATACGCAGTATTTT; CDR3 protein: CASIGLAIDTQYF
J gene: TRBJ1-2; clone size: NA; V gene: TRBV7-2; D gene: TRBD1; CDR3 DNA: TGTGCCAGCAGCCCGTCGGGACAGGCTAACTATGGCTACACCTTC; CDR3 protein: CASSPSGQANYGYTF
J gene: TRBJ1-2; clone size: few; V gene: TRBV2; D gene: TRBD1; CDR3 DNA: TGTGCCAGCACCGGACAGGGCAACTATGGCTACACCTTC; CDR3 protein: CASTGQGNYGYTF
J gene: TRBJ2-3; clone size: many; V gene: TRBV25-1; D gene: NA; CDR3 DNA: TGTGCCAGCTCGAAACCAAGAGCAAATACGCAGTATTTT; CDR3 protein: CASSKPRANTQYF
J gene: TRBJ1-1; clone size: NA; V gene: TRBV5-1; D gene: NA; CDR3 DNA: TGCGCCAGCAGCTTGGAGAGCCGACAGAACACTGAAGCTTTCTTT; CDR3 protein: CASSLESRQNTEAFF
J gene: TRBJ2-7; clone size: NA; V gene: TRBV9; D gene: NA; CDR3 DNA: TGTGCCAGCAGCCCCCGGGGGAACCCCTACGAGCAGTACTTC; CDR3 protein: CASSPRGNPYEQYF
J gene: TRBJ2-5; clone size: NA; V gene: TRBV29-1; D gene: NA; CDR3 DNA: TGCAGCGCGGAAAAGCGGGACATTCCGTACTTC; CDR3 protein: CSAEKRDIPYF
J gene: TRBJ1-2; clone size: NA; V gene: TRBV6-6; D gene: TRBD1; CDR3 DNA: TGTGCCAGCAGTTACGGGACAGGAGACTATGGCTACACCTTC; CDR3 protein: CASSYGTGDYGYTF
J gene: TRBJ2-7; clone size: few; V gene: TRBV10-2; D gene: TRBD1; CDR3 DNA: TGCGCCAGCCAAAAGACAGGGGGCATGGGATACGAGCAGTACTTC; CDR3 protein: CASQKTGGMGYEQYF
J gene: TRBJ2-3; clone size: few; V gene: TRBV20-1; D gene: TRBD2; CDR3 DNA: TGCAGTGCCCAACTTCGGAAATTTAGCGGGGGAGATACGCAGTATTTT; CDR3 protein: CSAQLRKFSGGDTQYF
J gene: TRBJ2-7; clone size: few; V gene: TRBV6-1; D gene: NA; CDR3 DNA: TGTGCCAGCAGTACAACCAGTGGGGGATCCTACGAGCAGTACTTC; CDR3 protein: CASSTTSGGSYEQYF
J gene: TRBJ2-7; clone size: NA; V gene: TRBV20-1; D gene: TRBD1; CDR3 DNA: TGCAGTGCTAGAGCTTCGACAGGGGGGTACGAGCAGTACTTC; CDR3 protein: CSARASTGGYEQYF
J gene: TRBJ1-6; clone size: NA; V gene: TRBV6-5; D gene: NA; CDR3 DNA: TGTGCCAGCACCCGGCTGGGAATGGGTTCACCCCTCCACTTT; CDR3 protein: CASTRLGMGSPLHF
J gene: TRBJ2-5; clone size: few; V gene: TRBV7-2; D gene: NA; CDR3 DNA: TGTGCCAGCAGCTTAGGGCAGCCAGAGACCCAGTACTTC; CDR3 protein: CASSLGQPETQYF
J gene: TRBJ2-1; clone size: NA; V gene: TRBV28; D gene: NA; CDR3 DNA: TGTGCCAGCAGTTTAAGACGGGTAACCTACAATGAGCAGTTCTTC; CDR3 protein: CASSLRRVTYNEQFF
J gene: TRBJ2-7; clone size: few; V gene: TRBV7-2; D gene: NA; CDR3 DNA: TGTGCCAGCAGCTTATTTTCTGGGTTCGACCACGAGCAGTACTTC; CDR3 protein: CASSLFSGFDHEQYF
J gene: TRBJ2-1; clone size: few; V gene: TRBV20-1; D gene: TRBD2; CDR3 DNA: TGCAGTGCTCGAAGGATCCTAGCGGGAGGCGGCGATGAGCAGTTCTTC; CDR3 protein: CSARRILAGGGDEQFF